Listed below are T cell receptor beta chains from one sample, sequenced in a study of technical replicates of blood from several donors. Sequencing used immunoSEQ multiplex PCR; TCRdb keeps in-frame clones, though not all of them. The sample yields roughly 100,000 clones, 95% to 97% seen once. Sequenced sample: T cells isolated from PBMCs. The receptors derive from a human donor in good health. Both conserved end residues are part of each CDR3. The D gene is left open where the match is weak. Rows may omit the clone size; those that give it use once, few, many or a size class.

>TRBJ2-7|TRBV5-4|NA|TRBD1
CASSSARTGGNYEQYF
TGTGCCAGCAGCTCAGCTAGGACAGGAGGTAACTACGAGCAGTACTTC
>TRBJ1-5|TRBV2|NA|TRBD1
CASEGQGNQPQHF
TGTGCCAGCGAGGGACAGGGAAATCAGCCCCAGCATTTT
>TRBJ2-3|TRBV27|NA|NA
CASSSTDTDTQYF
TGTGCCAGCAGTAGTACAGACACAGATACGCAGTATTTT
>TRBJ1-2|TRBV30|NA|TRBD1
CASQGANYGYTF
TGTGCCTCTCAGGGGGCGAATTATGGCTACACCTTC
>TRBJ2-7|TRBV5-1|NA|NA
CASSLEAATYEQYF
TGCGCCAGCAGCTTGGAGGCGGCGACCTACGAGCAGTACTTC
>TRBJ2-7|TRBV19|NA|NA
CASSRGGGSEQYF
TGTGCCAGTAGTAGAGGGGGGGGAAGCGAGCAGTACTTC
>TRBJ1-5|TRBV19|NA|NA
CASTTTPYSNQPQHF
TGTGCCAGTACCACGACACCCTATAGCAATCAGCCCCAGCATTTT
>TRBJ1-2|TRBV4-1|NA|TRBD1
CASSKARDRGYYGYTF
TGCGCCAGCAGCAAGGCCCGGGACAGGGGCTACTATGGCTACACCTTC
>TRBJ2-1|TRBV9|NA|NA
CASSVAGVPNEQFF
TGTGCCAGCAGCGTAGCGGGAGTCCCCAATGAGCAGTTCTTC
>TRBJ1-4|TRBV30|NA|TRBD1
CASQKTGVETNEKLFF
TGTGCCTCTCAAAAAACAGGGGTGGAAACTAATGAAAAACTGTTTTTT
>TRBJ2-1|TRBV2|NA|NA
CASRNKYNEQFF
TGTGCCAGCAGAAACAAATACAATGAGCAGTTCTTC
>TRBJ2-7|TRBV27|NA|TRBD1
CASQTGVDSEQYF
TGTGCCAGCCAGACAGGGGTGGATAGCGAGCAGTACTTC
>TRBJ1-2|TRBV28|NA|NA
CASSAGTRYGYTF
TGTGCCAGCAGCGCCGGGACACGATATGGCTACACCTTC
>TRBJ1-4|TRBV9|NA|NA
CASSPQGAGEKLFF
TGTGCCAGCAGCCCCCAGGGCGCTGGGGAAAAACTGTTTTTT
>TRBJ2-2|TRBV6-5|NA|NA
CASSQTTKQGLVLFF
TGTGCCAGCAGTCAGACTACGAAGCAGGGGCTGGTGCTGTTTTTT
>TRBJ1-4|TRBV9|NA|TRBD1
CASSSRDRSNEKLFF
TGTGCCAGCAGCTCCCGGGACAGATCTAATGAAAAACTGTTTTTT
>TRBJ2-3|TRBV27|few|TRBD2
CASTTGGNTDTQYF
TGTGCCAGCACCACGGGGGGTAATACAGATACGCAGTATTTT
>TRBJ2-3|TRBV2|NA|TRBD2
CASSVWGGRADADTQYF
TGTGCCAGCAGTGTATGGGGGGGGAGGGCCGATGCAGATACGCAGTATTTT
>TRBJ1-1|TRBV6-5|NA|NA
CASSSGVAQSDTEAFF
TGTGCCAGCAGTTCCGGGGTTGCGCAGTCGGACACTGAAGCTTTCTTT
>TRBJ2-3|TRBV29-1|NA|TRBD2
CSVEAPTGVAGGPDTQYF
TGCAGCGTTGAAGCTCCGACTGGCGTAGCGGGAGGGCCAGATACGCAGTATTTT
>TRBJ2-7|TRBV27|NA|TRBD2
CASRFLGGGSYYEQYF
TGTGCCAGCCGTTTTTTGGGGGGAGGGTCGTACTACGAGCAGTACTTC
>TRBJ1-5|TRBV10-3|NA|TRBD1
CARPEPGGCQPQHF
TGTGCCAGGCCCGAACCAGGGGGCTGTCAGCCCCAGCATTTT
>TRBJ2-2|TRBV5-1|NA|TRBD1
CASSGTTGRNTGELFF
TGCGCCAGCAGCGGCACGACAGGGAGAAACACCGGGGAGCTGTTTTTT
>TRBJ2-7|TRBV4-1|NA|TRBD1
CASSPRSGQGHEQYF
TGCGCCAGCAGCCCTCGTTCCGGACAGGGTCACGAGCAGTACTTC
>TRBJ2-7|TRBV18|NA|TRBD2
CASSRAGAGEQYF
TGTGCCAGCTCAAGGGCGGGAGCAGGCGAGCAGTACTTC
>TRBJ2-7|TRBV27|NA|TRBD2
CATNAGGFTYEQYF
TGTGCCACTAATGCGGGGGGATTCACCTACGAGCAGTACTTC
>TRBJ1-2|TRBV4-2|NA|TRBD1
CASSQVSGTGGYGYTF
TGTGCCAGCAGCCAAGTTTCCGGGACAGGGGGCTATGGCTACACCTTC
>TRBJ1-5|TRBV11-2|NA|NA
CASSPGRGQPQHF
TGTGCCAGCAGTCCGGGTCGGGGTCAGCCCCAGCATTTT
>TRBJ2-7|TRBV9|NA|TRBD1
CASSLQGSAGGLYEQYF
TGTGCCAGCAGCCTCCAGGGTTCCGCAGGGGGTTTGTACGAGCAGTACTTC
>TRBJ2-7|TRBV9|NA|TRBD2
CASSARPGTSAHEQYF
TGTGCCAGCAGCGCCCGGCCCGGGACTAGCGCCCACGAGCAGTACTTC
>TRBJ2-7|TRBV7-9|NA|NA
CASSPRGNEQYF
TGTGCCAGCAGCCCAAGGGGGAACGAGCAGTACTTC
>TRBJ1-2|TRBV7-8|once|NA
CASSLDQTLDYGYTF
TGTGCCAGCAGCTTAGATCAGACTCTAGACTATGGCTACACCTTC
>TRBJ2-7|TRBV7-3|once|NA
CASSLAGSLYEQYF
TGTGCCAGCAGCTTAGCGGGCAGCCTTTACGAGCAGTACTTC
>TRBJ1-1|TRBV5-4|NA|TRBD1
CASSLPGGGTEAFF
TGTGCCAGCAGCCTTCCAGGGGGCGGGACTGAAGCTTTCTTT
>TRBJ1-1|TRBV7-9|NA|TRBD1
CASSGDRGGTEAFF
TGTGCCAGCAGCGGGGACAGGGGAGGCACTGAAGCTTTCTTT
>TRBJ2-7|TRBV28|NA|NA
CASSLARLVYEQYF
TGTGCCAGCAGTTTAGCCAGGCTGGTCTACGAGCAGTACTTC
>TRBJ1-5|TRBV20-1|NA|NA
CSVGGNQPQHF
TGCAGTGTAGGAGGGAATCAGCCCCAGCATTTT
>TRBJ2-2|TRBV7-2|NA|NA
CASSLRTVSNTGELFF
TGTGCCAGCAGCTTAAGGACAGTCTCGAACACCGGGGAGCTGTTTTTT
>TRBJ2-7|TRBV6-6|NA|TRBD1
CASTSSGTGGDSGTF
TGTGCCAGCACCAGTTCCGGGACAGGGGGCGATTCGGGTACGTTC
>TRBJ1-1|TRBV13|NA|TRBD1
CASSLQGRPTEAFF
TGTGCCAGCAGCCTACAGGGGAGGCCCACTGAAGCTTTCTTT
>TRBJ2-1|TRBV5-1|NA|NA
CASSLEGEWYNEQFF
TGCGCCAGCAGCTTGGAGGGAGAGTGGTACAATGAGCAGTTCTTC
>TRBJ1-1|TRBV27|NA|NA
CASSLAGVNTEAFF
TGTGCCAGCAGTTTAGCCGGGGTTAACACTGAAGCTTTCTTT
>TRBJ2-7|TRBV4-3|NA|NA
CASSPLGPEQYF
TGCGCCAGCAGCCCACTAGGTCCCGAGCAGTACTTC
>TRBJ1-5|TRBV6-5|NA|TRBD1
CASRPTGGGNQPQHF
TGTGCCAGCAGACCTACAGGGGGTGGCAATCAGCCCCAGCATTTT
>TRBJ2-7|TRBV21-1|NA|NA
CASSSIRQGMGEQYF
TGTGCCAGCAGCAGTATACGACAGGGGATGGGCGAGCAGTACTTC
>TRBJ2-7|TRBV6-5|once|NA
CASSFEPGYEQYF
TGTGCCAGCAGTTTTGAGCCGGGTTACGAGCAGTACTTC
>TRBJ2-7|TRBV5-1|NA|NA
CASSLAPINEQYF
TGCGCCAGCAGCTTGGCCCCCATCAACGAGCAGTACTTC
>TRBJ2-3|TRBV4-1|NA|TRBD2
CASSQVGYSGSSTDTQYF
TGCGCCAGCAGCCAAGTTGGATATAGCGGGTCTAGCACAGATACGCAGTATTTT
>TRBJ1-1|TRBV5-1|NA|NA
CASSLGGNTEAFF
TGCGCCAGCAGCTTGGGCGGGAACACTGAAGCTTTCTTT
>TRBJ1-2|TRBV6-5|NA|NA
CASTQGWGGYGYTF
TGTGCCAGCACCCAGGGGTGGGGGGGCTATGGCTACACCTTC
>TRBJ1-2|TRBV30|NA|NA
CACSEGTYGYTF
TGTGCGTGTTCGGAGGGGACCTATGGCTACACCTTC
>TRBJ1-3|TRBV21-1|NA|NA
CASSSRQGIPSGNTIYF
TGTGCCAGCAGCAGCCGACAGGGGATCCCCTCTGGAAACACCATATATTTT
>TRBJ1-2|TRBV29-1|NA|TRBD1
CSVDLGTGLGYTF
TGCAGCGTTGATTTGGGGACAGGGTTAGGCTACACCTTC
>TRBJ2-2|TRBV7-3|NA|TRBD2
CASSLTLTSGTGELFF
TGTGCCAGCAGCTTAACGTTAACTAGCGGGACCGGGGAGCTGTTTTTT
>TRBJ2-7|TRBV21-1|NA|NA
CASKLGRTYEQYF
TGTGCCAGCAAACTAGGCCGTACCTACGAGCAGTACTTC